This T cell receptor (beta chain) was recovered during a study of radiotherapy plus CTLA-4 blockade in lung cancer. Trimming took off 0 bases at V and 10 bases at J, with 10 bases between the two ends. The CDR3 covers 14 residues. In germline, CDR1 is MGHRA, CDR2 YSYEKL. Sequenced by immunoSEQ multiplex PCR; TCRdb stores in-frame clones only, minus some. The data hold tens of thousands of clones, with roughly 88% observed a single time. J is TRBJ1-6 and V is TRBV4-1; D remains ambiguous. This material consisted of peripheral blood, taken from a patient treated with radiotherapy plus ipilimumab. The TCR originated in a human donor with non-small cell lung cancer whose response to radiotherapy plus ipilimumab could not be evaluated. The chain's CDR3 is CASSQERVLSPLHF. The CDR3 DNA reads TGCGCCAGCAGCCAAGAACGGGTTTTATCACCCCTCCACTTT.